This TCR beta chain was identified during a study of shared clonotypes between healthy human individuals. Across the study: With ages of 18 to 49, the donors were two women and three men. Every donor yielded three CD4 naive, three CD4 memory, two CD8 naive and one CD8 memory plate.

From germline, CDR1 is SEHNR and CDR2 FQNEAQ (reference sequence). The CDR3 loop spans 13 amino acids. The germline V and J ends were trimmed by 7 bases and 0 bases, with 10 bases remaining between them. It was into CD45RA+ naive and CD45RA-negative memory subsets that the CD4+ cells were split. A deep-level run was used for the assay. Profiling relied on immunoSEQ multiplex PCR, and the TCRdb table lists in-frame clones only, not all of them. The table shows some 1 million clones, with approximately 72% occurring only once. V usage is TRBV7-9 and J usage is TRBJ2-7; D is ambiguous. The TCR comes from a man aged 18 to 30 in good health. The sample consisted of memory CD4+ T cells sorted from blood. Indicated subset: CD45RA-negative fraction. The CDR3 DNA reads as TGTGCCAGCACCTTCGGCAGCTCCTACGAGCAGTACTTC. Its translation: CASTFGSSYEQYF.